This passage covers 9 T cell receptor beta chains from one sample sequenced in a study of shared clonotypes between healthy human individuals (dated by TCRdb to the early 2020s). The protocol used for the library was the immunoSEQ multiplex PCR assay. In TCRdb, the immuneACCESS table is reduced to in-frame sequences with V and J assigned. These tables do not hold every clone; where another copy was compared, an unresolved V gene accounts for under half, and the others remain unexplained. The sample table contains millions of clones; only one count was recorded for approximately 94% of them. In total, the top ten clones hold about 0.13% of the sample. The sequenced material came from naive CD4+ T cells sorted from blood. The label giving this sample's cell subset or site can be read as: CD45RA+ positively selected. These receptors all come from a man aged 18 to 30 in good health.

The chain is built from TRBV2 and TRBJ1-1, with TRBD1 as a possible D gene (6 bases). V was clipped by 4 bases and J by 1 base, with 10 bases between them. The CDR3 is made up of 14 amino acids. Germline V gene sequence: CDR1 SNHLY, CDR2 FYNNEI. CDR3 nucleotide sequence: TGTGCCAGCAGTGTAGACAGGCAGAACACTGAAGCTTTCTTT. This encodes CASSVDRQNTEAFF.

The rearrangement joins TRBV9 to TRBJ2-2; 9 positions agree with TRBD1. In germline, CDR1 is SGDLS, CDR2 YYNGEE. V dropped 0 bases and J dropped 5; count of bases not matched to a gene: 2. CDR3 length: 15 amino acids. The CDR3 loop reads CASSVGQGETGELFF. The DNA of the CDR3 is TGTGCCAGCAGCGTAGGACAGGGGGAGACCGGGGAGCTGTTTTTT.

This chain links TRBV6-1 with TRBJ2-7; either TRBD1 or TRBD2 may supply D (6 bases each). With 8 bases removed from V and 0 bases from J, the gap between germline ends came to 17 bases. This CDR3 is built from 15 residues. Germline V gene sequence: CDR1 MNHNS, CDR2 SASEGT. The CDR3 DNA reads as TGTGCCAGCCAAAACGTATGGGGGGCCTCCTACGAGCAGTACTTC. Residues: CASQNVWGASYEQYF.

The CDR3 loop reads CASSLRTMYTDTQYF. The CDR3 DNA reads as TGTGCCAGCAGCCTACGGACCATGTATACAGATACGCAGTATTTT. V gene TRBV5-4 combines with J gene TRBJ2-3; D is unresolved. Trimming left V 4 bases short and J 3 bases short, with 15 bases between. Germline values: CDR1 SGHNT, CDR2 YYREEE (reference sequence). CDR3 size: 15 residues.

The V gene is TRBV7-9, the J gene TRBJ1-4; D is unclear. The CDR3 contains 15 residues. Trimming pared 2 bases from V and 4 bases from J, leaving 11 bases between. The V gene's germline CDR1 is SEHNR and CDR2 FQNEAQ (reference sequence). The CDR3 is CASSLSFASNEKLFF. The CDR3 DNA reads TGTGCCAGCAGCTTAAGTTTTGCCAGTAATGAAAAACTGTTTTTT. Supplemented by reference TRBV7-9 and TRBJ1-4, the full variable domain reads DTGVSQNPRHKITKRGQNVTFRCDPISEHNRLYWYRQTLGQGPEFLTYFQNEAQLEKSRLLSDRFSAERPKGSFSTLEIQRTEQGDSAMYLCASSLSFASNEKLFFGSGTQLSVL.

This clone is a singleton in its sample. Here the CDR3 reads CASSFASGRTDTQYF. For the CDR3, the DNA is TGTGCCAGCAGCTTCGCTAGCGGGAGGACAGATACGCAGTATTTT. The chain couples TRBV7-9 to TRBJ2-3; 11 bases align to TRBD2. CDR3 size: 15 residues. Germline V CDR1 and CDR2: SEHNR, FQNEAQ (reference sequence). V lost 3 bases, J lost 3 bases, and 2 bases stayed unmatched.

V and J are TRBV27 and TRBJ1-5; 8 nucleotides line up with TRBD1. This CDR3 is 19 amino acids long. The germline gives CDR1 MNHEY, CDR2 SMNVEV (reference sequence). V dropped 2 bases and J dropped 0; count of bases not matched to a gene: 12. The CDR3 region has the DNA TGTGCCAGCAGTTTACGAAGGACAGGGAGCTTATATAGCAATCAGCCCCAGCATTTT. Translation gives CASSLRRTGSLYSNQPQHF.

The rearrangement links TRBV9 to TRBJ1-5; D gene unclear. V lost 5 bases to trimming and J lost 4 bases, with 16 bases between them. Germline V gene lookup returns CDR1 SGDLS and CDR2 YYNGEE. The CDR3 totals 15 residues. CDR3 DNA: TGTGCCAGCAGACGGCCGATAATTTCTAATCAGCCCCAGCATTTT. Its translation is CASRRPIISNQPQHF.

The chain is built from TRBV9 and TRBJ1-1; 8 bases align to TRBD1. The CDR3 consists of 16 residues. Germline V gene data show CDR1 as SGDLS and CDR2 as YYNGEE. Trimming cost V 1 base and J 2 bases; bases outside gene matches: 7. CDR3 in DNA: TGTGCCAGCAGCGTATCCCCGACAGGGGTCAACACTGAAGCTTTCTTT. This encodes CASSVSPTGVNTEAFF.